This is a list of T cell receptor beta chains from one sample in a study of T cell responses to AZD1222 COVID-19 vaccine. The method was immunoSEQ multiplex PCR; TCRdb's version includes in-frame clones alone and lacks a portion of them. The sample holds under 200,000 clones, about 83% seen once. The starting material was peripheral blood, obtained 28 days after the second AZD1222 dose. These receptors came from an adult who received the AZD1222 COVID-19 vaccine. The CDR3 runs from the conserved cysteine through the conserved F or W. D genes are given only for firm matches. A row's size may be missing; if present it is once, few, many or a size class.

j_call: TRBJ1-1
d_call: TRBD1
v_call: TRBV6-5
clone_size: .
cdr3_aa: CASSSGQGATEAFF
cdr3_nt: TGTGCCAGCAGTTCAGGACAGGGGGCGACTGAAGCTTTCTTT

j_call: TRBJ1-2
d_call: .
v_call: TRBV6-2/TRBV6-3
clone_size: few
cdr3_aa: CASSFTEIYGYTF
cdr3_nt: TGTGCCAGCAGTTTTACAGAAATCTATGGCTACACCTTC

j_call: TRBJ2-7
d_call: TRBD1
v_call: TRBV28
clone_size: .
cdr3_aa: CASSLPDRIRNEQYF
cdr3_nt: TGTGCCAGCAGTCTTCCGGACAGGATAAGGAACGAGCAGTACTTC

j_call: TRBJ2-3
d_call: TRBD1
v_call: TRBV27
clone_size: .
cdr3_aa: CASPRTGQRKGTDTQYF
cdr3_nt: TGTGCCAGCCCCCGGACAGGGCAGAGAAAAGGCACAGATACGCAGTATTTT

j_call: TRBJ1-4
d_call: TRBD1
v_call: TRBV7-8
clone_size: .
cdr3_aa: CASHRGRGANEKLFF
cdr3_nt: TGTGCCAGTCACAGGGGGCGTGGGGCTAATGAAAAACTGTTTTTT

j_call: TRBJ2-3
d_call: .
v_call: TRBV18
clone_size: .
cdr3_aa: CASSPGWRADTQYF
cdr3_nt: TGTGCCAGCTCACCAGGGTGGAGGGCAGATACGCAGTATTTT

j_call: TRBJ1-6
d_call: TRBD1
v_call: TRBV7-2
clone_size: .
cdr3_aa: CASSLDRGSSPLHF
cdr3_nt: TGTGCCAGCAGCTTGGACAGGGGCAGTTCACCCCTCCACTTT

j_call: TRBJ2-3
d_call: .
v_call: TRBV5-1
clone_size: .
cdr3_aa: CASSSGFGTRVLGNTDTQYF
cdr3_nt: TGCGCCAGCAGCTCGGGTTTCGGGACCCGGGTGTTAGGAAACACAGATACGCAGTATTTT

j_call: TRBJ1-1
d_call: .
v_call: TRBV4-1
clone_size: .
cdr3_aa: CASSQLTENTEAFF
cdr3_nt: TGCGCCAGCAGCCAACTTACAGAGAACACTGAAGCTTTCTTT

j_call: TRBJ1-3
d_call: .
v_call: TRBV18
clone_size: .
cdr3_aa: CASSGSGNTIYF
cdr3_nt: TGTGCCAGCTCTGGTTCTGGAAACACCATATATTTT

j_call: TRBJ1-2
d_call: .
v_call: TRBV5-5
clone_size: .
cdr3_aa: CASSRESNYGYTF
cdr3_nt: TGTGCCAGCAGCCGAGAGAGTAACTATGGCTACACCTTC

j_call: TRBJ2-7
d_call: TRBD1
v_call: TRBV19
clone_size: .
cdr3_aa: CASSLWTGDSYEQYF
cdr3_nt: TGTGCCAGTAGTCTCTGGACAGGCGACTCCTACGAGCAGTACTTC

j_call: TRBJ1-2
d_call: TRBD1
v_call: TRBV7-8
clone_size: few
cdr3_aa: CASSDGQGYGYTF
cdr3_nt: TGTGCCAGCAGCGATGGACAGGGCTATGGCTACACCTTC

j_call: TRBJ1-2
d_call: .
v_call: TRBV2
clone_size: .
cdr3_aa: CASAGGGVGHTF
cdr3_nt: TGTGCCAGCGCCGGGGGAGGGGTAGGGCACACCTTC

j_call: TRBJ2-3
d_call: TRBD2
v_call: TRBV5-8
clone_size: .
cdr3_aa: CASTMTSGLGNTQYF
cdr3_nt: TGTGCCAGCACCATGACTAGCGGCCTCGGGAATACGCAGTATTTT

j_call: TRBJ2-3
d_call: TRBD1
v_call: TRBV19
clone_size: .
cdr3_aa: CASSKWDRGPDTQYF
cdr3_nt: TGTGCCAGTAGTAAATGGGACAGGGGGCCAGATACGCAGTATTTT

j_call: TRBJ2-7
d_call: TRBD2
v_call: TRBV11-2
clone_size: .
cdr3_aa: CASSLDRWVAGEYEQYF
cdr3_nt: TGTGCCAGCAGCTTAGATCGGTGGGTAGCGGGTGAATACGAGCAGTACTTC

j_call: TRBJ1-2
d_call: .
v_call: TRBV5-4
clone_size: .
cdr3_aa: CASSHRDTNYGYTF
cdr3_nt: TGTGCCAGCAGCCACCGGGACACGAACTATGGCTACACCTTC

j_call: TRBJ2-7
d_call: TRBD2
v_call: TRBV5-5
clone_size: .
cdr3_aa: CASSLEVAGGNEQYF
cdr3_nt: TGTGCCAGCAGCTTGGAAGTAGCGGGGGGAAACGAGCAGTACTTC

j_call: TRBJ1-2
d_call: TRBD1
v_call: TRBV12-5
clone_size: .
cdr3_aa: CASGLDPGQGYGYTF
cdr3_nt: TGTGCTAGTGGTTTGGACCCGGGACAGGGTTATGGCTACACCTTC

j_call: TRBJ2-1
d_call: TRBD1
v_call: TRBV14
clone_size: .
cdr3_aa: CASSQGQGVSYNEQFF
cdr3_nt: TGTGCCAGCAGCCAAGGACAGGGGGTATCCTACAATGAGCAGTTCTTC

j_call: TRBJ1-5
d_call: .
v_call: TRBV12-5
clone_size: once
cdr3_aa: CASGFAVGQGNQPQHF
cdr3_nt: TGTGCTAGTGGTTTTGCAGTGGGGCAGGGCAATCAGCCCCAGCATTTT

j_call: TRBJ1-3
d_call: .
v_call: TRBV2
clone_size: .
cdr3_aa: CASSESSRNTIYF
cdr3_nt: TGTGCCAGCAGTGAAAGCAGCCGAAACACCATATATTTT

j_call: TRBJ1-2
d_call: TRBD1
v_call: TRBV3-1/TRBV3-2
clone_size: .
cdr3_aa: CASSQGPGQRNYGYTF
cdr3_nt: TGTGCCAGCAGCCAAGGACCGGGACAGCGAAACTATGGCTACACCTTC

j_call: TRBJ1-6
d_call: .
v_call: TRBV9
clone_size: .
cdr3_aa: CASSRGSYNSPLHF
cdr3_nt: TGTGCCAGCAGCCGGGGCTCCTATAATTCACCCCTCCACTTT

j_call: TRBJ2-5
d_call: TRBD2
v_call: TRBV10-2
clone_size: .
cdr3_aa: CASLRGGHQETQYF
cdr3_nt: TGCGCCAGCCTCCGGGGGGGCCACCAAGAGACCCAGTACTTC

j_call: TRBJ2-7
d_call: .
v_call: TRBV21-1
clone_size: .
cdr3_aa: CASSKALLGVTYEQYF
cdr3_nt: TGTGCCAGCAGCAAAGCGCTTTTGGGGGTAACCTACGAGCAGTACTTC

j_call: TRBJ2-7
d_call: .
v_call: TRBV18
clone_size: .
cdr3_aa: CASSPSTGTPRDEQYF
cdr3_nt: TGTGCCAGCTCTCCGAGTACCGGGACCCCACGGGACGAGCAGTACTTC

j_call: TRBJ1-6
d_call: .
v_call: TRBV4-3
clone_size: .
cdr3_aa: CASSQEVSRGSYNSPLHF
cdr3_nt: TGCGCCAGCAGCCAAGAGGTATCCCGGGGATCCTATAATTCACCCCTCCACTTT

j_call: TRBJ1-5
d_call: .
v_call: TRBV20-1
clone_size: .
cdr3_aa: CSASRAGLLSNQPQHF
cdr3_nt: TGCAGTGCTAGTCGGGCAGGGCTTTTAAGCAATCAGCCCCAGCATTTT

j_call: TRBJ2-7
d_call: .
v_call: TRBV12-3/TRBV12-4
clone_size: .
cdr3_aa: CASSGSTGYEQYF
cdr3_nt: TGTGCCAGCAGTGGGTCCACAGGCTACGAGCAGTACTTC

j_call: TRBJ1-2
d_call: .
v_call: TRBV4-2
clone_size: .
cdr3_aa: CASSQELSRIGGGYTF
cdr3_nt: TGTGCCAGCAGCCAAGAGCTTTCTCGGATAGGAGGTGGCTACACCTTC

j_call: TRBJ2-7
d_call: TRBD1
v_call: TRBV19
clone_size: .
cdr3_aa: CASSILPGTALSYEQYF
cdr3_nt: TGTGCCAGTAGTATCCTGCCCGGGACAGCGTTATCCTACGAGCAGTACTTC

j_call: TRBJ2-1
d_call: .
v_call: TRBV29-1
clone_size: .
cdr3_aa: CSVMGRSNEQFF
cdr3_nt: TGCAGCGTCATGGGACGGAGTAATGAGCAGTTCTTC

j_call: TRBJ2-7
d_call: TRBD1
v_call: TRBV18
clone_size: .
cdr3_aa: CASSPFRRDRGYEQYF
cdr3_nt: TGTGCCAGCTCACCATTTCGCCGGGACAGGGGGTACGAGCAGTACTTC

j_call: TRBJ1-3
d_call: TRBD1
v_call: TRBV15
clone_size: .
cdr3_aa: CATSRTGGSGNTIYF
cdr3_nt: TGTGCCACCAGCAGAACAGGGGGCAGTGGAAACACCATATATTTT

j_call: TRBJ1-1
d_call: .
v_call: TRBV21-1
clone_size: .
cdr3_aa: CASSNEQVWGNTEAFF
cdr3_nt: TGTGCCAGCAGCAACGAACAGGTCTGGGGGAACACTGAAGCTTTCTTT

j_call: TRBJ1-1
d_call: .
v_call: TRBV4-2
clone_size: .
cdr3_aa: CASSLNRANTEAFF
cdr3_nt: TGTGCCAGCAGCCTGAACCGGGCCAACACTGAAGCTTTCTTT

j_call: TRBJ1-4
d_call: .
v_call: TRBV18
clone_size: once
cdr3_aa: CASSPAGFGEKLFF
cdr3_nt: TGTGCCAGCTCACCCGCAGGGTTCGGTGAAAAACTGTTTTTT

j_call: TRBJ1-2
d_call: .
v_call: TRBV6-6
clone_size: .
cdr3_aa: CASSYSGTDRNYGYTF
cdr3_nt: TGTGCCAGCAGTTACTCCGGGACGGACCGAAACTATGGCTACACCTTC

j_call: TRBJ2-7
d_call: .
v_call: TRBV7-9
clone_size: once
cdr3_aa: CASSLNQAGPSEQYF
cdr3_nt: TGTGCCAGCAGCCTAAATCAAGCGGGCCCTAGCGAGCAGTACTTC

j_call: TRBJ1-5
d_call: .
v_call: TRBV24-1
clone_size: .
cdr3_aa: CATSDSREANQPQHF
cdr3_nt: TGTGCCACCAGTGATTCTAGGGAGGCGAATCAGCCCCAGCATTTT

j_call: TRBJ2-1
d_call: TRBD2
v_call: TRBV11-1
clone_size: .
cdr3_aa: CASSPDRGGQQFF
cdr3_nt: TGTGCCAGCAGCCCAGACCGGGGGGGCCAGCAGTTCTTC

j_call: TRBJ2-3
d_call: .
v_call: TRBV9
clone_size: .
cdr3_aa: CASSARPLPGGGPSDTQYF
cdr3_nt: TGTGCCAGCAGCGCCCGCCCCTTACCAGGGGGGGGGCCTTCAGATACGCAGTATTTT

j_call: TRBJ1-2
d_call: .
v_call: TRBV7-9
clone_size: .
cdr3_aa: CASSLESGIYGYTF
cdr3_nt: TGTGCCAGCAGCTTAGAGTCAGGCATCTATGGCTACACCTTC

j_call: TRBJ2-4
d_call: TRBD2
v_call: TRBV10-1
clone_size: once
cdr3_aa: CASREGRKAKNIQYF
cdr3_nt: TGCGCCAGCCGGGAGGGGCGTAAGGCCAAAAACATTCAGTACTTC